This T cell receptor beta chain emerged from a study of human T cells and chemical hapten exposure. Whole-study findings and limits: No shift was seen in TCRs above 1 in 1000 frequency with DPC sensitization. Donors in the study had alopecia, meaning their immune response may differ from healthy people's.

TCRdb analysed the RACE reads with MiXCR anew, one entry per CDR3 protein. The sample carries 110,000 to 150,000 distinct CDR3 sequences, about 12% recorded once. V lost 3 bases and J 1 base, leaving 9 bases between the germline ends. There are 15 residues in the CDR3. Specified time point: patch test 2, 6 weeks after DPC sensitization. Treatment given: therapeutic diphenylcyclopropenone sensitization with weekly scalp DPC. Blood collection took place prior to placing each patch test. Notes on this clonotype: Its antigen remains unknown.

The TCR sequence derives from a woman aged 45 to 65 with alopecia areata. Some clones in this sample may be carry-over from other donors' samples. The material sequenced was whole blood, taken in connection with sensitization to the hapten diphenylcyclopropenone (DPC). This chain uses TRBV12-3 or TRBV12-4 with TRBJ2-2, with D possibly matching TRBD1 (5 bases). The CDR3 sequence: CASSFGQGNTGELFF. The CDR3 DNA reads TGTGCCAGCAGTTTCGGCCAGGGGAACACCGGGGAGCTGTTTTTT.